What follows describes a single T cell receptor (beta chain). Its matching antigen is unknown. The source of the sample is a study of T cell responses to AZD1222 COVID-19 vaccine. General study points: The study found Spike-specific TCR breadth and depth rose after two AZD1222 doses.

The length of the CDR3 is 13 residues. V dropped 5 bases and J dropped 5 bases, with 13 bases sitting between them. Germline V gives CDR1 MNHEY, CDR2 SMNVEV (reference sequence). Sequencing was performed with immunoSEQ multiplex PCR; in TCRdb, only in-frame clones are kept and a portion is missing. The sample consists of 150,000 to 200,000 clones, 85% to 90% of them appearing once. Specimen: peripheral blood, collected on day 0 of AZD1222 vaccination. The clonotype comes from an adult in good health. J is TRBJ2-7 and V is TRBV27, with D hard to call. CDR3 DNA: TGTGCCAGCAGTCCCCTGCACGATCACGAGCAGTACTTC. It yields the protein CASSPLHDHEQYF.